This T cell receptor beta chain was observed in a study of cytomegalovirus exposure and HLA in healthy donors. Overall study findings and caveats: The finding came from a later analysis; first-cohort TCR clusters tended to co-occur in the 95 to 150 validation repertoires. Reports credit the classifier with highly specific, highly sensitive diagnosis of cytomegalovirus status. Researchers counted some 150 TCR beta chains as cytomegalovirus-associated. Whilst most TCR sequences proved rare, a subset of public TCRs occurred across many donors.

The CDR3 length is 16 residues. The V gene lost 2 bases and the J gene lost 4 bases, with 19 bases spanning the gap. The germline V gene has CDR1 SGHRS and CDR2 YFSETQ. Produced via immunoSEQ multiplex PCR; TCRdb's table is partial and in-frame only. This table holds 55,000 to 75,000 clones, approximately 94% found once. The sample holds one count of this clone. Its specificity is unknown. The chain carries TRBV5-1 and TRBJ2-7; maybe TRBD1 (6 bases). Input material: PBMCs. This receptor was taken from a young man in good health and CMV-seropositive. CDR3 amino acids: CASSFQTGTPKYEQYF. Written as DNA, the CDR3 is TGCGCCAGCAGCTTCCAAACAGGGACACCAAAATACGAGCAGTACTTC.